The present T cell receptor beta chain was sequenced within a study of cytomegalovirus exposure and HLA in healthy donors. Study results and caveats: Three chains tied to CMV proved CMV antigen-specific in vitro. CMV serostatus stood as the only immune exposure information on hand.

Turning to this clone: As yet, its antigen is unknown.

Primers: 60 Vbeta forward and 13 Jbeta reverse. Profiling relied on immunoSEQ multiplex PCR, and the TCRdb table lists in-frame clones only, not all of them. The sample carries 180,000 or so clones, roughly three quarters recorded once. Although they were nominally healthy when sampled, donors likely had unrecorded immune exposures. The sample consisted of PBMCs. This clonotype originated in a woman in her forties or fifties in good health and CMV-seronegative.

The chain's CDR3 is CASSESPRGRYEQYF. For the CDR3, the DNA is TGCGCCAGCAGTGAGTCACCCAGGGGGCGGTACGAGCAGTACTTC. The chain links TRBV10-2 to TRBJ2-7, with 8 bases lining up with TRBD1. Germline-derived CDR1 and CDR2 are WSHSY and SAAADI. The ends lost 0 bases at V and 4 bases at J; junction bases unmatched: 5. CDR3 length: 15 amino acids.